What follows describes a single TCR beta chain. CDR1 is LGHDT, CDR2 YNNKEL, per germline (reference sequence). With 11 bases removed from V and 4 bases from J, the gap between germline ends came to 14 bases. The CDR3 covers 12 residues. The sample originates from a study of control samples from healthy donors and cancer patients. The data were produced by immunoSEQ multiplex PCR, yet TCRdb's version contains in-frame clones alone and is incomplete. This sample has about 190,000 clones; around 93% occur once, and the top ten carry about 2%. Sample: blood. The V call is TRBV3-1 (or the pseudogene TRBV3-2), the J call TRBJ1-2, with D uncertain. The sequence was obtained from a man aged 25 to 40 in good health. CDR3 loop: CAASRSSYGYTF. DNA of the CDR3: TGTGCCGCTAGCCGGTCCTCCTATGGCTACACCTTC.